This T cell receptor beta chain comes out of a study of blood T cell repertoires in COVID-19 (dated by TCRdb to about 2020). Some background on the complete study: The collaborator samples originated in the United States, Italy and Spain and spanned the acute and convalescent phases of COVID-19. The material from the prospective study consisted of cDNA or gDNA derived from T cells, B-cell-depleted T cells, or PBMCs. The dataset comprised deeply sampled blood TCRbeta repertoires from subjects exposed to, actively infected with, or recovered from COVID-19. A freely available public database, intended as a resource for researchers studying the immune response to SARS-CoV-2, is where the repertoires were released. Samples came from the ongoing ImmuneRACE study (first 160 participants) plus 1,254 subjects from 6 global collaborators. Nearly every sample came with metadata listing a de-identified subject ID, COVID-19 status, age in years and sex. Where HLA class I and class II types were available, the types were taken from metadata supplied by the sample provider, not from assay-based typing. Results the study describes overall, beyond this receptor: The amount of clinical and demographic metadata varied by source and participant and was provided uncurated.

TCRbeta CDR3 regions were amplified from genomic DNA using the immunoSEQ Assay, a bias-controlled multiplex PCR. In the authors' own workflow: Within the assay, amplification of reference gene primers was used to estimate how many nucleated cells each sample contained. To quantify the absolute abundance of each unique TCRbeta CDR3 rearrangement, sequence reads were collapsed and filtered. Productive Simpson clonality was computed per sample as the square root of Simpson's diversity index over productive rearrangements. TCRdb retrieved this table from immuneACCESS and kept in-frame rearrangements only. Not all clones are present; in checked studies, unresolved V genes account for under half, and no reason is known for the remainder. That table furnishes V, J and clone size, whereas the DNA furnished D and trimming. The sample yields about 110,000 clones; 87% were counted once. The ten largest account for 4% to 5% of the sample.

Whole blood was collected in K2EDTA tubes by collaborating institutions according to the institutions' own protocols. For TCRbeta analysis, collaborators shipped samples as frozen whole blood, isolated PBMCs, or DNA extracted from either of those sample types. Including the terminal cysteine and phenylalanine, the CDR3 comprises 16 residues. The kept DNA is CDR3 alone, 48 bases in frame from the first base. Between the V and J ends, shortened by 0 bases and 2 bases respectively, the junction contains 13 bases. CDR1 and CDR2, looked up from the germline V gene, are SGDLS and YYNGEE. Points on this clone: The target of this receptor is not known. Base quality data are lacking; no much larger clone is found one base away.

The chain was built from TRBV9 and TRBJ2-3, and possibly TRBD2, on 7 matching bases. Sequencing was done on a sample of peripheral blood. This sequence was found in a human donor in a cohort sampled during active COVID-19. The nucleotide sequence reads as follows: TGTGCCAGCAGCGTAGAGGCCGGGGGGCCCACAGATACGCAGTATTTT. This gives the protein CASSVEAGGPTDTQYF.